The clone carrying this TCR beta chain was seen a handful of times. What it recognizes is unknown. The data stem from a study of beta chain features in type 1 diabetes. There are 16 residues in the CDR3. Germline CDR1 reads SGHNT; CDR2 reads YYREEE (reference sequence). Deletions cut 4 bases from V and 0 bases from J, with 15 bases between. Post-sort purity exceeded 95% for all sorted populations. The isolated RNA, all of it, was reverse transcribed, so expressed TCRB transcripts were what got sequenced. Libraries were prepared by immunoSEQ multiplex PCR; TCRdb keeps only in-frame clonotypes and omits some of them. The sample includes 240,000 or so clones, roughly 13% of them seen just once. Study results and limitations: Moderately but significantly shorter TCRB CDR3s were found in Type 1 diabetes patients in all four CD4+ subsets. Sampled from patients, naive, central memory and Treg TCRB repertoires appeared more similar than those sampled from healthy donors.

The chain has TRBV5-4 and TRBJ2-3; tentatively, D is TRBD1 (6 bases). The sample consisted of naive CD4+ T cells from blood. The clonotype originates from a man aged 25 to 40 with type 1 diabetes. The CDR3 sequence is CASSLQQGVSTDTQYF. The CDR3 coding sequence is TGTGCCAGCAGCCTGCAACAGGGAGTCAGCACAGATACGCAGTATTTT. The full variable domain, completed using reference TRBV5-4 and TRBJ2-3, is ETGVTQSPTHLIKTRGQQVTLRCSSQSGHNTVSWYQQALGQGPQFIFQYYREEENGRGNFPPRFSGLQFPNYSSELNVNALELDDSALYLCASSLQQGVSTDTQYFGPGTRLTVL.